This TCR beta chain was captured by sequencing in a study of T cell responses to AZD1222 COVID-19 vaccine. Study details: Analysis merged second doses at about 4 or about 12 weeks.

Regarding this clone: The antigen is not known.

CDR1 and CDR2 from the germline V gene are SGHVS and FNYEAQ. Trimming took off 1 base at V and 5 bases at J, with 15 bases between the two ends. The CDR3 loop spans 15 amino acids. Here immunoSEQ multiplex PCR was the method, and the copy in TCRdb shows in-frame clones only, minus some. Here the sample spans approximately 110,000 clones, under 90% being singletons. Study-wide results and limits: CD4 TCRs covered the whole spike, strongest at regions 160-218 and 743-854. Epitopes outside B.1.351 and B.1.1.7 mutated regions reportedly drew nearly half of spike TCRs. Most donors were white British and more were female, and clonal diversity was possibly underestimated.

Here the sequenced sample was peripheral blood, taken on day 0 of AZD1222 vaccination. The V gene is TRBV7-6, the J gene TRBJ2-7, with D tentatively TRBD1 or TRBD2 (5 bases each). The sequence came from an adult in good health. The CDR3 DNA sequence: TGTGCCAGCAGCTTAGAAGTCCTTCAGGGACACGAGCAGTACTTC. Encoded protein: CASSLEVLQGHEQYF.